These 18 T cell receptor beta chains share one sample of origin, sequenced in a study of cytomegalovirus exposure and HLA in healthy donors. PCR primers comprised 60 Vbeta and 13 Jbeta primers. Here immunoSEQ multiplex PCR was the method, and the copy in TCRdb shows in-frame clones only, minus some. Of 150,000 to 200,000 clones in the sample, roughly three quarters were seen once. Sequencing used PBMCs. These receptors came from a male donor in good health and CMV-seronegative.

This CDR3 is CSVGGTSGKAKNIQYF. CDR3 nucleotides: TGCAGCGTTGGTGGGACTAGCGGGAAAGCCAAAAACATTCAGTACTTC. The rearrangement uses TRBV29-1 and TRBJ2-4; 13 bases are shared with TRBD2. This CDR3 is 16 amino acids long. Germline trimming cut 4 bases from V and 0 bases from J; bases unmatched to any gene: 3. Germline V gene sequence: CDR1 SQVTM, CDR2 ANQGSEA.

The chain recombines TRBV7-7 with TRBJ1-5; D unclear. Trimming left V 1 base short and J 6 bases short, with 4 bases between. Germline lookup yields CDR1 SSHAT and CDR2 FNYEAQ (reference sequence). The CDR3 length is 12 residues. CDR3 loop: CASSLERQPQHF. The DNA for the CDR3 is TGTGCCAGCAGCTTAGAGCGTCAGCCCCAGCATTTT.

This clone has a single count. The chain combines TRBV7-3 with TRBJ2-7; D is undetermined. V was shortened by 8 bases and J by 7 bases, with 18 bases between the two germline ends. The CDR3 has 13 amino acids. CDR1 and CDR2 (germline): SGHTA, FQGTGA. CDR3 DNA sequence: TGTGCCAGCTCTCCAGCGTTCCCAAGAGAGCAGTACTTC. Amino acid sequence: CASSPAFPREQYF.

This chain connects TRBV10-3 to TRBJ2-5; 7 nucleotides align to TRBD1. With 6 bases clipped from V and 11 bases from J, the junction kept 15 bases outside the gene matches. This CDR3 comprises 14 residues. Per germline, CDR1 ENHRY and CDR2 SYGVKD. In nucleotides, the CDR3 is TGTGCCATCAGGACCCTAGACAGGGTGCTTGAGCAGTACTTC. Its protein is CAIRTLDRVLEQYF.

V is TRBV7-2 and J is TRBJ2-1; 12 bases align to TRBD2. The CDR3 is 15 amino acids. Germline V gene data show CDR1 as SGHTA and CDR2 as FQGNSA. V trimming: 6 bases; J trimming: 7 bases; junction bases outside the gene matches: 7. Here the CDR3 DNA reads TGTGCCAGCAGGTATCTAGCGGGGGGGCCTAATGAGCAGTTCTTC. Its translation is CASRYLAGGPNEQFF.

V is TRBV28 and J is TRBJ2-5; 9 nucleotides align to TRBD1. The V and J ends lost 9 bases and 4 bases, in that order; junction bases with no gene match: 15. The CDR3 length is 16 residues. Germline V gene lookup returns CDR1 MDHEN and CDR2 SYDVKM. The CDR3 DNA reads as TGTGCCAGTAGGTCTATACGACAGGGGGGAGGAGAGACCCAGTACTTC. Its protein product is CASRSIRQGGGETQYF. The whole variable domain, filled in from reference TRBV28 and TRBJ2-5, reads DVKVTQSSRYLVKRTGEKVFLECVQDMDHENMFWYRQDPGLGLRLIYFSYDVKMKEKGDIPEGYSVSREKKERFSLILESASTNQTSMYLCASRSIRQGGGETQYFGPGTRLLVL.

J is TRBJ1-2 and V is TRBV11-2; TRBD1 agrees at 8 bases. J was trimmed by 4 bases and V by 4 bases; bases with no gene match: 5. Germline V lookup: CDR1 SGHAT, CDR2 FQNNGV. The CDR3 consists of 14 residues. CDR3 in amino acids: CASSSDRGGYGYTF. The CDR3 region has the DNA TGTGCCAGCAGCTCCGACAGGGGAGGCTATGGCTACACCTTC.

This chain links TRBV5-4 with TRBJ1-1; D is undetermined. Germline V gene data show CDR1 as SGHNT and CDR2 as YYREEE (reference sequence). This CDR3 has 12 residues. V lost 2 bases, J lost 7 bases, and 9 bases lay in between. CDR3 sequence reads: CASSLGLSEAFF. The CDR3 nucleotides read TGTGCCAGCAGCTTAGGACTCAGTGAAGCTTTCTTT. Based on the CDR3 plus reference TRBV5-4 and TRBJ1-1, the full variable domain is ETGVTQSPTHLIKTRGQQVTLRCSSQSGHNTVSWYQQALGQGPQFIFQYYREEENGRGNFPPRFSGLQFPNYSSELNVNALELDDSALYLCASSLGLSEAFFGQGTRLTVV.

The chain links TRBV9 to TRBJ1-2; tentative D call: TRBD1 (5 bases). CDR1 and CDR2 (germline): SGDLS, YYNGEE. This CDR3 has 13 residues. Trimming took 8 bases from V and 4 from J, leaving 15 bases between them. CDR3 sequence reads: CASRRDSVYGYTF. CDR3 sequence (DNA): TGTGCCAGTAGACGGGACTCAGTCTATGGCTACACCTTC.

The V gene is TRBV6-5, the J gene TRBJ1-1, with D possibly TRBD1 on 5 matching bases. The CDR3 runs to 16 residues. The V and J ends lost 0 bases and 1 base respectively, with 12 bases between them. Germline loops: CDR1 MNHEY, CDR2 SVGAGI. CDR3 protein: CASSYSEWGRNTEAFF. The CDR3 DNA reads as TGTGCCAGCAGTTACTCAGAATGGGGCAGGAACACTGAAGCTTTCTTT.

V is TRBV9 and J is TRBJ2-3; D remains unclear. The germline V and J ends were trimmed by 0 bases and 0 bases, with 8 bases remaining between them. From germline, CDR1 is SGDLS and CDR2 YYNGEE. This CDR3 is built from 15 residues. CDR3 residues: CASSVDLESTDTQYF. The CDR3 nucleotides are TGTGCCAGCAGCGTAGATCTAGAGAGCACAGATACGCAGTATTTT.

The CDR3 protein is CASSTPGGTNTEAFF. The CDR3 nucleotides are TGTGCCAGTAGTACCCCGGGGGGGACGAACACTGAAGCTTTCTTT. The chain couples TRBV19 to TRBJ1-1; a possible D gene is TRBD1 (5 bases). Germline loops: CDR1 LNHDA, CDR2 SQIVND (reference sequence). CDR3 length equals 15 residues. With 4 bases removed from V and 1 base from J, the gap between germline ends came to 13 bases.

On this clone itself: The sample has other DNA sequences that encode this CDR3 too. The chain links TRBV7-7 to TRBJ2-5, with a weak D call TRBD1 (5 bases). Looked up from germline, CDR1 is SSHAT and CDR2 is FNYEAQ (reference sequence). The CDR3 totals 15 residues. Trimming removed 6 bases from V and 5 bases from J, with 19 bases in between. Written as DNA, the CDR3 is TGTGCCAGCAGTCGTAACCAGGCAGGGCAGGAGACCCAGTACTTC. The encoded protein is CASSRNQAGQETQYF.

This sequence joins TRBV2 and TRBJ1-1, with 8 bases identical to TRBD1. With V trimmed by 8 bases and J by 1 base, 3 bases remained unmatched. The CDR3 has 13 residues. Germline CDR1 is SNHLY and CDR2 is FYNNEI. The CDR3 here is CASLDRENTEAFF. The CDR3 DNA sequence: TGTGCCAGCCTGGACAGGGAGAACACTGAAGCTTTCTTT.

CDR3 residues: CASSVGLAGGPRYNEQFF. CDR3 DNA: TGTGCCAGCAGCGTAGGCCTAGCGGGAGGGCCGCGGTACAATGAGCAGTTCTTC. V is TRBV9 and J is TRBJ2-1, with 12 positions matching TRBD2. The V gene end was trimmed by 0 bases and the J gene end by 4 bases; junction bases not matched to a gene: 8. Germline values: CDR1 SGDLS, CDR2 YYNGEE. This CDR3 is built from 18 residues. Full variable domain (missing parts from reference TRBV9 and TRBJ2-1): DSGVTQTPKHLITATGQRVTLRCSPRSGDLSVYWYQQSLDQGLQFLIQYYNGEERAKGNILERFSAQQFPDLHSELNLSSLELGDSALYFCASSVGLAGGPRYNEQFFGPGTRLTVL.

This clone has just a few counts. The same CDR3 is also encoded by other DNA sequences in this sample. This chain joins TRBV7-3 and TRBJ2-5; a possible D gene is TRBD2 (6 bases). Trimming pared 5 bases from V and 2 bases from J, leaving 12 bases between. This CDR3 is built from 14 residues. The germline gives CDR1 SGHTA, CDR2 FQGTGA. CDR3 sequence: CASSPTGLQETQYF. The CDR3 DNA is TGTGCCAGCAGCCCCACGGGACTTCAAGAGACCCAGTACTTC.

This chain joins TRBV7-5 and TRBJ2-3; the table's D call, TRBD2, was not checked against the DNA. TRBV7-5 is marked as a pseudogene. CDR3 length: 19 residues. The CDR3 nucleotides read TGTGCCAGAAGCTTAGGACTAGCGAGTCCTGACACCCCCACAGATACGCAGTATTTT. Residues: CARSLGLASPDTPTDTQYF.

Of note for this clone: The junction differs from germline at one of its ends, possibly a read error. J is TRBJ2-7 and V is TRBV7-6, with D possibly being TRBD2 (6 bases). CDR1 and CDR2 (germline): SGHVS, FNYEAQ. The CDR3 consists of 16 residues. CDR3 amino acids: CASSGLEGTSPYGQYF. The CDR3 DNA reads as TGTGCCAGCAGCGGGTTGGAGGGTACGTCCCCCTACGGGCAGTACTTC.